Listed below are T cell receptor beta chains from one sample, sequenced in a study of blood T cell repertoires in COVID-19. Measured with immunoSEQ multiplex PCR; TCRdb has only the in-frame clones, and not every one. The top ten clones hold under 4% of a sample with 350,000 to 450,000 clones, around 84% of them seen once. The specimen was peripheral blood. Receptor source: a woman younger than 35 with acute or convalescent COVID-19. Both conserved end residues are part of each CDR3. A D gene is named only where the DNA matches it firmly. The size field is filled for only some rows; it gives once, few, many or a size class.

clone_size: few; v_call: TRBV3-1/TRBV3-2; d_call: -; j_call: TRBJ1-3; cdr3_aa: CASARWQGLSGNTIYF; cdr3_nt: TGTGCCAGTGCCCGGTGGCAGGGCCTCTCTGGAAACACCATATATTTT
clone_size: -; v_call: TRBV10-3; d_call: TRBD1; j_call: TRBJ1-5; cdr3_aa: CAISPTGGLNQPQHF; cdr3_nt: TGTGCCATCAGCCCGACAGGGGGCCTGAATCAGCCCCAGCATTTT
clone_size: -; v_call: TRBV7-3; d_call: TRBD1; j_call: TRBJ1-1; cdr3_aa: CASSPDRAMNTEAFF; cdr3_nt: TGTGCCAGCAGCCCGGACAGGGCCATGAACACTGAAGCTTTCTTT
clone_size: -; v_call: TRBV15; d_call: TRBD1; j_call: TRBJ1-4; cdr3_aa: CATSVKQGASEKLFF; cdr3_nt: TGTGCCACCAGCGTAAAACAGGGGGCGAGTGAAAAACTGTTTTTT
clone_size: -; v_call: TRBV10-2; d_call: TRBD2; j_call: TRBJ2-7; cdr3_aa: CASSGLAGGEQYF; cdr3_nt: TGCGCCTCCTCCGGGCTAGCGGGGGGCGAGCAGTACTTC
clone_size: -; v_call: TRBV28; d_call: TRBD1; j_call: TRBJ1-1; cdr3_aa: CASRPGQGYTEAFF; cdr3_nt: TGTGCCAGCAGACCGGGACAGGGGTACACTGAAGCTTTCTTT
clone_size: -; v_call: TRBV28; d_call: TRBD1; j_call: TRBJ1-1; cdr3_aa: CASSPPPGQVSEAFF; cdr3_nt: TGTGCCAGCAGTCCCCCCCCGGGACAGGTGTCTGAAGCTTTCTTT
clone_size: -; v_call: TRBV15; d_call: TRBD1; j_call: TRBJ2-5; cdr3_aa: CATSRDERTGQETQYF; cdr3_nt: TGTGCCACCAGCAGAGATGAGAGGACAGGGCAAGAGACCCAGTACTTC
clone_size: -; v_call: TRBV19; d_call: TRBD1; j_call: TRBJ2-1; cdr3_aa: CASGTGDYNEQFF; cdr3_nt: TGTGCCAGTGGGACAGGGGATTACAATGAGCAGTTCTTC
clone_size: -; v_call: TRBV19; d_call: -; j_call: TRBJ1-3; cdr3_aa: CASSDPGTHSGNTIYF; cdr3_nt: TGTGCCAGTAGCGATCCTGGGACACACTCTGGAAACACCATATATTTT
clone_size: -; v_call: TRBV13; d_call: -; j_call: TRBJ2-3; cdr3_aa: CASSTYKALYTDTQYF; cdr3_nt: TGTGCCAGCAGCACTTATAAAGCCCTATACACAGATACGCAGTATTTT
clone_size: -; v_call: TRBV27; d_call: -; j_call: TRBJ1-2; cdr3_aa: CASSFSEDGYTF; cdr3_nt: TGTGCCAGCAGTTTTTCCGAGGATGGCTACACCTTC
clone_size: -; v_call: TRBV27; d_call: TRBD1; j_call: TRBJ1-2; cdr3_aa: CASSRTGNYGYTF; cdr3_nt: TGTGCCAGCAGTCGGACAGGGAACTATGGCTACACCTTC
clone_size: -; v_call: TRBV6-5; d_call: -; j_call: TRBJ2-2; cdr3_aa: CASSLKGDNGELFF; cdr3_nt: TGTGCCAGCAGTTTGAAGGGGGATAACGGGGAGCTGTTTTTT
clone_size: -; v_call: TRBV13; d_call: -; j_call: TRBJ1-6; cdr3_aa: CASSPGVPPPNSPLHF; cdr3_nt: TGTGCCAGCAGCCCGGGGGTCCCTCCCCCTAATTCACCCCTCCACTTT
clone_size: few; v_call: TRBV15; d_call: -; j_call: TRBJ1-5; cdr3_aa: CATGPQGSNQPQHF; cdr3_nt: TGTGCCACCGGGCCGCAGGGAAGCAATCAGCCCCAGCATTTT
clone_size: -; v_call: TRBV5-4; d_call: -; j_call: TRBJ2-7; cdr3_aa: CASSLRNGGGRQYF; cdr3_nt: TGTGCCAGCAGCCTCCGCAACGGAGGGGGCAGACAGTACTTC
clone_size: -; v_call: TRBV9; d_call: -; j_call: TRBJ2-3; cdr3_aa: CASSVGGLTDTQYF; cdr3_nt: TGTGCCAGCAGCGTAGGCGGGTTAACAGATACGCAGTATTTT
clone_size: -; v_call: TRBV30; d_call: -; j_call: TRBJ2-1; cdr3_aa: CAWSDGVYNEQFF; cdr3_nt: TGTGCCTGGTCGGACGGGGTCTACAATGAGCAGTTCTTC
clone_size: -; v_call: TRBV19; d_call: -; j_call: TRBJ1-1; cdr3_aa: CASSSVPGALAEAFF; cdr3_nt: TGTGCCAGTAGTTCAGTCCCAGGGGCTTTGGCTGAAGCTTTCTTT
clone_size: -; v_call: TRBV28; d_call: TRBD1; j_call: TRBJ2-7; cdr3_aa: CASSLFSLSDRAIGREQYF; cdr3_nt: TGTGCCAGCAGTTTATTCTCTCTAAGCGACAGGGCGATTGGGAGAGAGCAGTACTTC
clone_size: -; v_call: TRBV6-1; d_call: -; j_call: TRBJ2-6; cdr3_aa: CASSEQVAGANVLTF; cdr3_nt: TGTGCCAGCAGTGAACAGGTCGCTGGGGCCAACGTCCTGACTTTC
clone_size: -; v_call: TRBV9; d_call: -; j_call: TRBJ2-1; cdr3_aa: CASSVVAGNYNEQFF; cdr3_nt: TGTGCCAGCAGCGTAGTGGCGGGAAACTACAATGAGCAGTTCTTC
clone_size: once; v_call: TRBV6-2/TRBV6-3; d_call: TRBD2; j_call: TRBJ2-7; cdr3_aa: CASSSFPIAGGSYEQYF; cdr3_nt: TGTGCCAGCAGTTCTTTTCCGATAGCGGGTGGCTCCTACGAGCAGTACTTC
clone_size: -; v_call: TRBV4-1; d_call: -; j_call: TRBJ2-7; cdr3_aa: CASARITGSIPSEQYF; cdr3_nt: TGCGCCAGCGCCCGTATAACAGGTTCCATCCCTTCCGAGCAGTACTTC
clone_size: -; v_call: TRBV6-5; d_call: TRBD2; j_call: TRBJ2-1; cdr3_aa: CASSYSAGSYNEQFF; cdr3_nt: TGTGCCAGCAGTTACTCAGCGGGGTCCTACAATGAGCAGTTCTTC
clone_size: -; v_call: TRBV9; d_call: -; j_call: TRBJ2-7; cdr3_aa: CASSVVDHSSYEQYF; cdr3_nt: TGTGCCAGCAGCGTAGTCGATCATAGCTCCTACGAGCAGTACTTC
clone_size: -; v_call: TRBV6-1; d_call: -; j_call: TRBJ1-1; cdr3_aa: CASSEQGITEAFF; cdr3_nt: TGTGCCAGCAGTGAACAGGGAATCACTGAAGCTTTCTTT
clone_size: -; v_call: TRBV15; d_call: -; j_call: TRBJ1-5; cdr3_aa: CATSGTPYSNQPQHF; cdr3_nt: TGTGCCACCTCTGGGACACCTTATAGCAATCAGCCCCAGCATTTT
clone_size: few; v_call: TRBV2; d_call: TRBD1; j_call: TRBJ1-5; cdr3_aa: CASRTGDRGLEPQHF; cdr3_nt: TGTGCCAGCAGGACCGGGGACAGGGGGCTGGAGCCCCAGCATTTT